The 25 T cell receptor beta chains below come from one sample, sequenced in a study of T cells after yellow fever vaccination. TCRdb re-analysed the 5' RACE reads in MiXCR, keeping a single row per CDR3 protein. The table shows 400,000 or so distinct CDR3 sequences, with roughly a sixth occurring only once. The sample was PBMCs, taken before the yellow fever booster vaccination. These receptors were taken from a man aged 18-30 years who received the YFV17D yellow fever vaccine.

This clonotype showed up just a few times. The rearrangement links TRBV20-1 to TRBJ2-1, with 8 bases matching TRBD2. CDR1 is DFQATT, CDR2 SNEGSKA, per germline (reference sequence). V lost 3 bases, J lost 8 bases, and 6 bases stayed unmatched. The CDR3 is made up of 13 amino acids. CDR3: CSASGGARDEQFF. The CDR3 nucleotides are TGCAGTGCTAGCGGGGGGGCCCGTGATGAGCAGTTCTTC.

This clonotype was seen more than once but under ten times. V usage is TRBV24-1 and J usage is TRBJ2-6; either TRBD1 or TRBD2 may fit D (6 bases each). The CDR3 length is 17 residues. Germline values: CDR1 KGHDR, CDR2 SFDVKD. Deletions cut 5 bases from V and 1 base from J, with 14 bases between. As DNA, the CDR3 is TGTGCCACCAGTGTCTCCGCGGGACAATCTGGGGCCAACGTCCTGACTTTC. Its protein is CATSVSAGQSGANVLTF.

The CDR3 DNA reads as TGTGCCAGCACCCAGGTACTGGGATTCAATGAGCAGTTCTTC. This sequence encodes CASTQVLGFNEQFF. The chain couples TRBV18 to TRBJ2-1, with D unresolved. CDR1 and CDR2 (germline): KGHSH, LQKENI. The V gene lost 8 bases and the J gene lost 6 bases, with 17 bases spanning the gap. The CDR3 extends over 14 amino acids. The variable domain in full, completed from reference TRBV18 and TRBJ2-1, reads NAGVMQNPRHLVRRRGQEARLRCSPMKGHSHVYWYRQLPEEGLKFMVYLQKENIIDESGMPKERFSAEFPKEGPSILRIQQVVRGDSAAYFCASTQVLGFNEQFFGPGTRLTVL.

There are many counts of this clonotype. V and J are TRBV20-1 and TRBJ2-5; D gene unclear. V lost 5 bases to trimming and J lost 5 bases, with 18 bases between them. CDR3 length: 14 residues. Germline V gene sequence: CDR1 DFQATT, CDR2 SNEGSKA (reference sequence). CDR3 bases: TGCAGTGCTCTTGCTAGGGATACCGCCGAGACCCAGTACTTC. Amino acid sequence: CSALARDTAETQYF.

This clonotype was counted only a few times. V is TRBV9 and J is TRBJ2-1; no clear D. CDR3 size: 13 residues. V was trimmed by 0 bases and J by 8 bases, leaving 9 bases between them. Germline lookup yields CDR1 SGDLS and CDR2 YYNGEE. CDR3 amino acids: CASSVVVRDEQFF. For the CDR3, the DNA is TGTGCCAGCAGCGTAGTAGTCCGCGATGAGCAGTTCTTC.

This clonotype showed up just a few times. The V call is TRBV15, the J call TRBJ2-7; TRBD1 matches 10 bases. Per the germline V gene, CDR1 is LNHNV and CDR2 is YYDKDF (reference sequence). The CDR3 sequence is 12 residues long. After removal of 8 bases from V and 5 bases from J, the junction contained 3 bases not matched to a gene. CDR3 sequence reads: CATGTGEHEQYF. The CDR3 DNA is TGTGCCACCGGGACAGGGGAACACGAGCAGTACTTC.

V usage is TRBV2 and J usage is TRBJ2-3, with 11 nucleotides matching TRBD2. The J segment lost 4 bases and the V segment lost 3 bases, leaving 12 bases of the junction unmatched. CDR1 and CDR2 from the germline V gene are SNHLY and FYNNEI. CDR3 length: 18 residues. The CDR3 loop reads CASSDARPGLADPDTQYF. The DNA of the CDR3 is TGTGCCAGCAGTGACGCCAGACCGGGACTAGCGGACCCAGATACGCAGTATTTT.

V usage is TRBV19 and J usage is TRBJ1-2, with D uncertain. The length of the CDR3 is 17 residues. V lost 0 bases and J 6 bases, leaving 20 bases between the germline ends. The germline V gene has CDR1 LNHDA and CDR2 SQIVND (reference sequence). CDR3 protein: CASSIEGARSRYDGYTF. DNA of the CDR3: TGTGCCAGTAGTATAGAAGGTGCCCGGTCTAGGTACGATGGCTACACCTTC.

This clonotype turned up a few times. This chain joins TRBV20-1 and TRBJ2-1; 8 nucleotides line up with TRBD2. The CDR3 sequence is 15 residues long. The J segment lost 0 bases and the V segment lost 3 bases, leaving 4 bases of the junction unmatched. The germline V gene encodes CDR1 DFQATT and CDR2 SNEGSKA (reference sequence). CDR3 amino acids: CSARLAGFSYNEQFF. DNA of the CDR3: TGCAGTGCTAGGTTAGCGGGGTTCTCCTACAATGAGCAGTTCTTC.

This clonotype was observed a handful of times. CDR3 loop: CASSQDSISGFSYNEQFF. The CDR3 region has the DNA TGCGCCAGCAGCCAAGATTCGATCAGCGGATTCTCCTACAATGAGCAGTTCTTC. The rearrangement joins TRBV4-3 to TRBJ2-1; possibly TRBD2 for D (5 bases). The CDR3 length is 18 residues. The V and J ends lost 0 bases and 0 bases respectively, with 15 bases between them. Germline-derived CDR1 and CDR2 are LGHNA and YSLEER.

This clonotype has at least ten counts. The chain joins TRBV12-5 to TRBJ1-1, with 9 bases that match TRBD1. J gave up 5 bases and V 1 base, and 2 bases lay outside the gene matches. The germline gives CDR1 LGHNT, CDR2 FRNRAP. The CDR3 extends over 14 amino acids. In nucleotides, the CDR3 is TGTGCTAGTGGTTTGGGGACAGGGGTTACTGAAGCTTTCTTT. It specifies CASGLGTGVTEAFF.

In this sample, this clonotype turned up a few times. V and J are TRBV10-2 and TRBJ2-7, with D unresolved. Germline values: CDR1 WSHSY, CDR2 SAAADI. The CDR3 contains 14 residues. Trimming took 4 bases from V and 5 from J, leaving 15 bases between them. CDR3 DNA sequence: TGCGCCAGCAGTGTGGACGCCTGGGGTCACGAGCAGTACGTC. Translated, it gives CASSVDAWGHEQYV.

The chain recombines TRBV20-1 with TRBJ1-2; D may be TRBD1 (5 bases). V was clipped by 5 bases and J by 1 base, with 23 bases between them. Germline CDR1 reads DFQATT; CDR2 reads SNEGSKA (reference sequence). CDR3 length equals 17 residues. DNA of the CDR3: TGCAGTGCTCGCTTTGACAGATTTAAACCCATTAACTATGGCTACACCTTC. Translated, it gives CSARFDRFKPINYGYTF.

The CDR3 sequence: CASATGDQPQHF. For the CDR3, the DNA is TGTGCCAGCGCAACGGGCGATCAGCCCCAGCATTTT. The V gene is TRBV28, the J gene TRBJ1-5, with no clear D. V shed 8 bases and J shed 5 bases, with 10 bases lying between them. Looked up from germline, CDR1 is MDHEN and CDR2 is SYDVKM. The CDR3 contains 12 residues.

This clonotype was seen a few times. This sequence joins TRBV5-1 and TRBJ1-2; weak D call: TRBD1 (5 bases). Germline V gene lookup returns CDR1 SGHRS and CDR2 YFSETQ. V was trimmed by 7 bases and J by 5 bases, leaving 24 bases between them. The CDR3 has 16 residues. CDR3 protein: CASLRAPRTSTYGYTF. The CDR3 DNA reads TGCGCCAGCCTCAGGGCTCCGCGCACCTCTACATATGGCTACACCTTC.

The table lists this clonotype with a few counts. V and J are TRBV7-2 and TRBJ1-5; D perhaps matches TRBD1 (6 bases). V lost 5 bases and J lost 6, with 14 bases in between. Germline V gives CDR1 SGHTA, CDR2 FQGNSA. This CDR3 region has 14 residues. The CDR3, as DNA: TGTGCCAGCAGCGTCCACAGGGCGTTTCAGCCCCAGCATTTT. It specifies CASSVHRAFQPQHF.

This clonotype was counted only a few times. The chain couples TRBV20-1 to TRBJ1-1, with D possibly being TRBD1 (5 bases). Trimming took 6 bases from V and 3 from J, leaving 17 bases between them. CDR3 size: 14 residues. In germline, CDR1 is DFQATT, CDR2 SNEGSKA (reference sequence). The CDR3 bases are TGCAGTGCCACTCACCCTGACAGAGACACTGAAGCTTTCTTT. Amino acids: CSATHPDRDTEAFF.

This clonotype was recorded a few times. The V gene is TRBV18, the J gene TRBJ2-3; no firm D call. CDR1 is KGHSH, CDR2 LQKENI, per germline. V was cut by 8 bases and J by 2 bases, with 17 bases left in between. This CDR3 is built from 15 residues. CDR3 bases: TGTGCCAGCACGGAATCCGGGCTTTTCACAGATACGCAGTATTTT. Translated: CASTESGLFTDTQYF. Drawing the rest from reference TRBV18 and TRBJ2-3, the complete variable domain is NAGVMQNPRHLVRRRGQEARLRCSPMKGHSHVYWYRQLPEEGLKFMVYLQKENIIDESGMPKERFSAEFPKEGPSILRIQQVVRGDSAAYFCASTESGLFTDTQYFGPGTRLTVL.

V usage is TRBV12-3 or TRBV12-4 and J usage is TRBJ2-2; TRBD2 might be the D (5 bases). Trimming took 6 bases from V and 1 from J, leaving 12 bases between them. The CDR3 runs to 15 residues. The CDR3 sequence is CASSRGGKNTGELFF. CDR3 coding DNA: TGTGCCAGCAGCCGGGGTGGGAAGAACACCGGGGAGCTGTTTTTT.

The rearrangement joins TRBV7-9 to TRBJ1-1, with D maybe TRBD1 (5 bases). Germline V gene data show CDR1 as SEHNR and CDR2 as FQNEAQ (reference sequence). This CDR3 contains 15 residues. V lost 1 base and J lost 4, with 13 bases in between. The CDR3 region has the DNA TGTGCCAGCAGCTTAGTTCGGGCAGGGCCCACTGAAGCTTTCTTT. Translation: CASSLVRAGPTEAFF.

This clonotype has more than one count but fewer than ten. The chain carries TRBV19 and TRBJ2-7; no clear D gene. The CDR3 covers 14 residues. The ends were cut back, 3 bases at V and 1 base at J, with 10 bases in the middle. Germline V gene data show CDR1 as LNHDA and CDR2 as SQIVND (reference sequence). In DNA form, the CDR3 reads TGTGCCAGTAGTATCGTCGGGTCTTCCTACGAGCAGTACTTC. Translation gives CASSIVGSSYEQYF.

CDR3 nucleotides: TGCGCCAGCAGCCTCCCGGGACCGCTGACCTACGAGCAGTACTTC. Amino acid sequence: CASSLPGPLTYEQYF. The chain couples TRBV5-1 to TRBJ2-7, with D perhaps being TRBD1 or TRBD2 (5 bases each). The ends were cut back, 4 bases at V and 2 bases at J, with 16 bases in the middle. Germline V lookup: CDR1 SGHRS, CDR2 YFSETQ. The CDR3 has 15 residues.

The chain is built from TRBV7-9 and TRBJ2-7, with 7 bases that match TRBD1. V was clipped by 4 bases and J by 5 bases; unmatched bases: 8. Germline CDR1 reads SEHNR; CDR2 reads FQNEAQ (reference sequence). The CDR3 runs 14 residues. CDR3 sequence (DNA): TGTGCCAGCAGCTATACAGGGGCTAAAAACGAGCAGTACTTC. This encodes CASSYTGAKNEQYF. Full variable domain (missing parts from reference TRBV7-9 and TRBJ2-7): DTGVSQNPRHKITKRGQNVTFRCDPISEHNRLYWYRQTLGQGPEFLTYFQNEAQLEKSRLLSDRFSAERPKGSFSTLEIQRTEQGDSAMYLCASSYTGAKNEQYFGPGTRLTVT.

The chain employs TRBV5-1 and TRBJ2-3; D is possibly TRBD2 (6 bases). This CDR3 is built from 17 residues. Trimming shortened V by 0 bases and J by 0 bases, and 14 bases separated the two germline ends. From germline, CDR1 is SGHRS and CDR2 YFSETQ. The CDR3 protein is CASSLGTGATSTDTQYF. Here the CDR3 DNA reads TGCGCCAGCAGCTTGGGGACGGGAGCTACTAGCACAGATACGCAGTATTTT.

The chain is built from TRBV20-1 and TRBJ2-6, with TRBD1 matching 8 bases. The CDR3 loop spans 18 amino acids. Germline V gene data show CDR1 as DFQATT and CDR2 as SNEGSKA (reference sequence). The ends lost 6 bases at V and 2 bases at J; junction bases unmatched: 15. The DNA for the CDR3 is TGCAGTGCATATCCAGGCAGGGGGCAACCCACTGGGGCCAACGTCCTGACTTTC. Translation: CSAYPGRGQPTGANVLTF.